This T cell receptor beta chain is from a study of shared clonotypes between healthy human individuals. This table comes from immunoSEQ multiplex PCR, and its TCRdb copy is limited to in-frame clones, with some not included. The data contain roughly 2,500,000 clones, 93% of them seen just once; the ten biggest clones take up approximately 0.36%. Per germline, CDR1 SEHNR and CDR2 FQNEAQ (reference sequence). V gave up 1 base and J gave up 8 bases, with 11 bases separating them. The CDR3 consists of 13 residues. This chain connects TRBV7-9 to TRBJ1-2, with D hard to call. The receptor's source is a man aged 18 to 29 in good health. Some clones in this sample may be carry-over from other donors' samples. Sequenced: naive CD4+ T cells from PBMCs. Subset of the sample: CD45RA+ positively selected. The CDR3 region is CASSLERVGGYTF. Written as DNA, the CDR3 is TGTGCCAGCAGCTTAGAAAGGGTCGGGGGCTACACCTTC.